The 31 T cell receptor beta chains given below trace back to one sample, sequenced in a study of cytomegalovirus exposure and HLA in healthy donors. It was with 60 Vbeta and 13 Jbeta primers that the PCR ran. Only in-frame clones appear in the TCRdb table, and some are missing; sequencing was by immunoSEQ multiplex PCR. Found here are some 150,000 clones, over 60% of them singletons; the top ten hold 1.7%. Sequenced input: PBMCs. These receptors were collected from a woman aged 25 to 39 in good health and CMV-seronegative.

The chain is built from TRBV5-1 and TRBJ2-1, with TRBD2 identical over 9 bases. V was pared by 2 bases and J by 3 bases, with 6 bases of the junction left unmatched. This CDR3 is 16 amino acids long. Germline V lookup: CDR1 SGHRS, CDR2 YFSETQ. The DNA for the CDR3 is TGCGCCAGCAGCTTCATAGCGGGGGCCCTCTACAATGAGCAGTTCTTC. Protein sequence: CASSFIAGALYNEQFF.

The V call is TRBV5-1, the J call TRBJ1-2; D is unclear. Trimming took off 0 bases at V and 4 bases at J, with 10 bases between the two ends. Germline CDR1 reads SGHRS; CDR2 reads YFSETQ. The CDR3 extends over 14 amino acids. CDR3 amino acids: CASSLGSGIYGYTF. For the CDR3, the DNA is TGCGCCAGCAGCTTGGGAAGTGGCATCTATGGCTACACCTTC.

This sequence joins TRBV30 and TRBJ1-2; no definite D call. V lost 4 bases and J lost 8, with 17 bases in between. CDR1 and CDR2 from the germline V gene are GTSNPN and SVGIG (reference sequence). This CDR3 has 13 residues. DNA of the CDR3: TGTGCCTGGACATCCGGGAGAAAATCGGGCTACACCTTC. Its protein product is CAWTSGRKSGYTF.

This chain connects TRBV7-8 to TRBJ2-1; 12 bases fit TRBD2. After removal of 3 bases from V and 4 bases from J, the junction contained 4 bases not matched to a gene. This CDR3 region has 16 residues. The germline gives CDR1 SGHVS, CDR2 FQNEAQ. The CDR3 here is CASSFGLAGSYNEQFF. The CDR3, as DNA: TGTGCCAGCAGCTTTGGACTAGCGGGGTCTTACAATGAGCAGTTCTTC.

Only one count was recorded for this clone. V gene TRBV27 combines with J gene TRBJ2-3, with no clear D. Germline CDR1 is MNHEY and CDR2 is SMNVEV (reference sequence). There are 14 residues in the CDR3. Trimming removed 5 bases from V and 3 bases from J, with 12 bases in between. CDR3 loop: CASSPYPGTDTQYF. CDR3 DNA sequence: TGTGCCAGCAGTCCCTACCCCGGGACAGATACGCAGTATTTT.

This clone has more than one count but fewer than ten. CDR3: CAGTRTDNQPQHF. DNA of the CDR3: TGTGCCGGAACCCGGACAGACAATCAGCCCCAGCATTTT. The genes are TRBV21-1 and TRBJ1-5; the table assigns TRBD1, which was not confirmed against the DNA. TRBV21-1 is tagged as a pseudogene. This CDR3 is built from 13 residues.

The V and J genes are TRBV6-4 and TRBJ2-1; 8 bases are shared with TRBD2. This CDR3 is built from 15 residues. Germline loops: CDR1 MRHNA, CDR2 SNTAGT. V lost 6 bases, J lost 5 bases, and 9 bases stayed unmatched. The CDR3 protein is CASSDRGGRNNEQFF. DNA of the CDR3: TGTGCCAGCAGCGACCGGGGGGGGCGGAACAATGAGCAGTTCTTC.

This clone was seen more than once but under ten times. The chain employs TRBV5-1 and TRBJ2-7, with 8 bases identical to TRBD1. The junction had 6 bases not matched to a gene; V was cut back by 0 bases and J by 4 bases. Germline values: CDR1 SGHRS, CDR2 YFSETQ. CDR3 length: 15 residues. The chain's CDR3 is CASSLAVTGVYEQYF. In DNA, the CDR3 is TGCGCCAGCAGCTTGGCTGTGACAGGGGTATACGAGCAGTACTTC.

V and J are TRBV15 and TRBJ1-1; 8 bases map to TRBD1. Germline-derived CDR1 and CDR2 are LNHNV and YYDKDF (reference sequence). The CDR3 is made up of 16 amino acids. V trimming: 0 bases; J trimming: 0 bases; junction bases outside the gene matches: 3. This chain's CDR3 is CATSRDRDRLNTEAFF. Here the CDR3 DNA reads TGTGCCACCAGCAGAGATAGGGACAGGCTGAACACTGAAGCTTTCTTT.

The chain carries TRBV11-2 and TRBJ1-1, with 7 bases identical to TRBD1. This CDR3 is 14 amino acids long. Per the germline V gene, CDR1 is SGHAT and CDR2 is FQNNGV. The trim removed 4 bases at V and 4 bases at J, leaving 6 bases unmatched. DNA of the CDR3: TGTGCCAGCAGCTCTAGACAGGGCGGCACTGAAGCTTTCTTT. It is translated as CASSSRQGGTEAFF.

This chain connects TRBV7-6 to TRBJ2-2; 12 nucleotides line up with TRBD2. The CDR3 runs 16 residues. Germline-derived CDR1 and CDR2 are SGHVS and FNYEAQ. V gave up 5 bases and J gave up 4 bases; unmatched junction bases: 5. CDR3 nucleotides: TGTGCCAGCAGCGGGGGACTAGCGGGTCGCACCGGGGAGCTGTTTTTT. Translated: CASSGGLAGRTGELFF. Filled out from reference TRBV7-6 and TRBJ2-2, the complete variable domain reads GAGVSQSPRYKVTKRGQDVALRCDPISGHVSLYWYRQALGQGPEFLTYFNYEAQQDKSGLPNDRFSAERPEGSISTLTIQRTEQRDSAMYRCASSGGLAGRTGELFFGEGSRLTVL.

The CDR3 protein is CASSPGASNTGELFF. The CDR3 nucleotides are TGTGCCAGCAGCCCAGGGGCTTCAAACACCGGGGAGCTGTTTTTT. V and J are TRBV7-2 and TRBJ2-2; TRBD1 is a possible D gene (6 bases). The CDR3 runs to 15 residues. CDR1 SGHTA and CDR2 FQGNSA come from the germline V gene. Deletions cut 5 bases from V and 2 bases from J, with 12 bases between.

CDR3 residues: CASKRTGTTPFYF. In DNA form, the CDR3 reads TGTGCCAGCAAACGGACAGGGACGACCCCGTTTTACTTC. The genes are TRBV2 and TRBJ2-7, with 8 bases that match TRBD1. From germline, CDR1 is SNHLY and CDR2 FYNNEI. J was trimmed by 13 bases and V by 7 bases; bases with no gene match: 15. The CDR3 extends over 13 amino acids.

In nucleotides, the CDR3 is TGTGCCAGCAGCGTAGTCGGGCCAGCGGGGGAGGCAGAGACCCAGTACTTC. This encodes CASSVVGPAGEAETQYF. The chain joins TRBV9 to TRBJ2-5, with 8 bases identical to TRBD2. The CDR3 runs 17 residues. J was trimmed by 4 bases and V by 0 bases; bases with no gene match: 11. Germline V gene sequence: CDR1 SGDLS, CDR2 YYNGEE.

The table lists this clone with a count of one. This chain links TRBV10-1 with TRBJ2-3; D gene ambiguous. The CDR3 extends over 15 amino acids. Germline-derived CDR1 and CDR2 are WNHNN and SYGVQD (reference sequence). Deletions cut 0 bases from V and 4 bases from J, with 11 bases between. The CDR3 region has the DNA TGCGCCAGCAGTGAGTCGTTCACAGTCTCAGATACGCAGTATTTT. This encodes CASSESFTVSDTQYF.

The chain recombines TRBV4-2 with TRBJ2-1; no clear D. The CDR3 covers 13 residues. The germline V gene has CDR1 LGHNA and CDR2 YNFKEQ. V dropped 1 base and J dropped 5 bases, with 6 bases sitting between them. The CDR3 protein is CASSQAANNEQFF. The CDR3 DNA follows: TGTGCCAGCAGCCAAGCAGCGAACAATGAGCAGTTCTTC.

V is TRBV5-6 and J is TRBJ2-3, with a possible D match to TRBD2 (5 bases). Per germline, CDR1 SGHDT and CDR2 YYEEEE. CDR3 size: 17 residues. V was trimmed by 6 bases and J by 0 bases, leaving 20 bases between them. This CDR3 reads CASTPGVAGVSTDTQYF. The DNA for the CDR3 is TGTGCCAGCACCCCCGGGGTCGCGGGCGTTAGCACAGATACGCAGTATTTT. The variable domain in full, with the rest retrieved from reference TRBV5-6 and TRBJ2-3, is DAGVTQSPTHLIKTRGQQVTLRCSPKSGHDTVSWYQQALGQGPQFIFQYYEEEERQRGNFPDRFSGHQFPNYSSELNVNALLLGDSALYLCASTPGVAGVSTDTQYFGPGTRLTVL.

The chain links TRBV29-1 to TRBJ1-1; 7 nucleotides align to TRBD1. The CDR3 is 13 amino acids. Germline values: CDR1 SQVTM, CDR2 ANQGSEA. J lost 4 bases, V lost 7 bases, and 9 bases had no gene match. CDR3 nucleotides: TGCAGCGCACACCGGGGACAGCGCACTGAAGCTTTCTTT. Protein sequence: CSAHRGQRTEAFF. The whole variable domain, filled in from reference TRBV29-1 and TRBJ1-1, reads SAVISQKPSRDICQRGTSLTIQCQVDSQVTMMFWYRQQPGQSLTLIATANQGSEATYESGFVIDKFPISRPNLTFSTLTVSNMSPEDSSIYLCSAHRGQRTEAFFGQGTRLTVV.

The rearrangement uses TRBV5-6 and TRBJ1-1, with unresolved D. Germline lookup yields CDR1 SGHDT and CDR2 YYEEEE. The CDR3 runs 13 residues. V was shortened by 4 bases and J by 1 base, with 8 bases between the two germline ends. The CDR3 DNA sequence: TGTGCCAGCAGCCCCCCCAGGAACACTGAAGCTTTCTTT. The encoded protein is CASSPPRNTEAFF.

J is TRBJ2-6 and V is TRBV7-2, with 10 bases lining up with TRBD1. After removal of 0 bases from V and 0 bases from J, the junction contained 8 bases not matched to a gene. The CDR3 length is 20 residues. The germline gives CDR1 SGHTA, CDR2 FQGNSA. CDR3 sequence reads: CASSLAPTGGPASGANVLTF. The CDR3 DNA reads as TGTGCCAGCAGCTTAGCCCCGACAGGGGGCCCCGCCTCTGGGGCCAACGTCCTGACTTTC.

V usage is TRBV29-1 and J usage is TRBJ1-1; D remains unclear. V was trimmed by 8 bases and J by 0 bases, leaving 13 bases between them. The length of the CDR3 is 13 residues. Germline V gene lookup returns CDR1 SQVTM and CDR2 ANQGSEA. CDR3 DNA: TGCAGCTCCGGGGAGGGAATGAACACTGAAGCTTTCTTT. Translating it yields CSSGEGMNTEAFF.

The rearrangement links TRBV5-1 to TRBJ1-4; 7 bases line up with TRBD1. This CDR3 is 14 amino acids long. The trim removed 1 base at V and 10 bases at J, leaving 7 bases unmatched. Germline V gene lookup returns CDR1 SGHRS and CDR2 YFSETQ. This chain's CDR3 is CASSLRDSGSKLFF. The CDR3 region has the DNA TGCGCCAGCAGCTTGAGGGACAGTGGCTCAAAACTGTTTTTT.

V usage is TRBV25-1 and J usage is TRBJ1-1; D possibly corresponds to TRBD1 (5 bases). Germline assignment: CDR1 MGHDK and CDR2 SYGVNS. The CDR3 totals 16 residues. Trimming cost V 3 bases and J 0 bases, with 14 bases left between them. As DNA, the CDR3 is TGTGCCAGCAGTGACCTTGGCGACAGCATGAACACTGAAGCTTTCTTT. Its translation is CASSDLGDSMNTEAFF.

A few counts support this clone. The chain joins TRBV4-3 to TRBJ2-2; 11 nucleotides agree with TRBD2. J gave up 7 bases and V 1 base, and 5 bases lay outside the gene matches. CDR1 and CDR2 (germline): LGHNA, YSLEER. The CDR3 has 16 amino acids. The CDR3 DNA follows: TGCGCCAGCAGCCAAGGGCTAGCGGGGGGAGGCGGGGAGCTGTTTTTT. Translation: CASSQGLAGGGGELFF.

V is TRBV7-2 and J is TRBJ1-5, with D perhaps matching TRBD1 (6 bases). From germline, CDR1 is SGHTA and CDR2 FQGNSA. The CDR3 is 13 residues long. V was shortened by 5 bases and J by 4 bases, with 9 bases between the two germline ends. The CDR3 here is CASSPGVNQPQHF. The CDR3 DNA is TGTGCCAGCAGCCCAGGGGTAAATCAGCCCCAGCATTTT.

This clone is medium-sized (0.01 to 0.1%) within its sample. Other DNA sequences in this sample translate to the same CDR3. The chain links TRBV5-4 to TRBJ1-2; TRBD1 matches 7 bases. This CDR3 has 13 residues. The germline V gene encodes CDR1 SGHNT and CDR2 YYREEE (reference sequence). J was trimmed by 5 bases and V by 4 bases; bases with no gene match: 5. In nucleotides, the CDR3 is TGTGCCAGCAGCGCCACAGGGGTTTATGGCTACACCTTC. Protein: CASSATGVYGYTF.

This clone appeared a few times. V is TRBV5-1 and J is TRBJ2-7; 7 positions match TRBD1. V shed 4 bases, J shed 4 bases, and the junction held 8 bases outside the gene matches. CDR3 length equals 14 residues. Germline lookup yields CDR1 SGHRS and CDR2 YFSETQ. Here the CDR3 reads CASSTGTEQYEQYF. The CDR3 coding sequence is TGCGCCAGCAGCACCGGGACAGAACAATACGAGCAGTACTTC.

V gene TRBV6-5 combines with J gene TRBJ2-7; the match to TRBD2 covers 7 bases. V lost 0 bases, J lost 6 bases, and 5 bases stayed unmatched. Germline lookup yields CDR1 MNHEY and CDR2 SVGAGI. The CDR3 covers 14 residues. CDR3 sequence reads: CASSYSGGEGEQYF. The CDR3 region has the DNA TGTGCCAGCAGTTACTCGGGCGGGGAGGGCGAGCAGTACTTC.

V gene TRBV6-5 combines with J gene TRBJ1-3; TRBD1 matches 10 bases. CDR1 is MNHEY, CDR2 SVGAGI, per germline. Losses at the gene ends were 6 bases for V and 7 bases for J; bases not matched to a gene: 9. The CDR3 is made up of 15 amino acids. Here the CDR3 reads CASRPTGGKRNTIYF. As DNA, the CDR3 is TGTGCCAGCAGACCGACAGGGGGCAAGCGGAACACCATATATTTT.

This clone was picked up a small number of times. The genes are TRBV10-2 and TRBJ1-5; 8 nucleotides agree with TRBD1. This CDR3 region has 15 residues. V trimming: 5 bases; J trimming: 3 bases; junction bases outside the gene matches: 6. The germline CDR1 and CDR2 sequences are WSHSY and SAAADI. CDR3 region: CASSWTGTINQPQHF. The DNA for the CDR3 is TGCGCCAGCAGTTGGACAGGGACTATCAATCAGCCCCAGCATTTT.

This clone was picked up one time. The chain combines TRBV5-6 with TRBJ1-2; the D is unclear. V was clipped by 0 bases and J by 2 bases, with 20 bases between them. The CDR3 spans 18 residues. Per the germline V gene, CDR1 is SGHDT and CDR2 is YYEEEE. For the CDR3, the DNA is TGTGCCAGCAGCTTGGATATTAGTTTCTCAATATTAAACTATGGCTACACCTTC. This gives the protein CASSLDISFSILNYGYTF. The complete variable domain, with remaining parts taken from reference TRBV5-6 and TRBJ1-2, reads DAGVTQSPTHLIKTRGQQVTLRCSPKSGHDTVSWYQQALGQGPQFIFQYYEEEERQRGNFPDRFSGHQFPNYSSELNVNALLLGDSALYLCASSLDISFSILNYGYTFGSGTRLTVV.